The 10 T cell receptor beta chains given below trace back to one sample, sequenced in a study of control samples from healthy donors and cancer patients. Profiled with immunoSEQ multiplex PCR; TCRdb holds only in-frame clones, not every one. Among tens of thousands of clones, approximately 89% were seen once, and the ten largest hold 5% to 6.5%. The sequencing sample was made of PBMCs. The receptors were gathered from a man aged 55 to 70 with colorectal cancer.

V gene TRBV28 combines with J gene TRBJ1-1; tentative D call: TRBD1 (6 bases). Germline-derived CDR1 and CDR2 are MDHEN and SYDVKM. The CDR3 has 16 amino acids. Trimming left V 8 bases short and J 5 bases short, with 24 bases between. The CDR3 region is CASPPGGAWRGTEAFF. CDR3 sequence (DNA): TGTGCCAGCCCTCCCGGGGGCGCCTGGAGAGGGACTGAAGCTTTCTTT.

The sample holds one count of this clone. V usage is TRBV3-1 (or the pseudogene TRBV3-2) and J usage is TRBJ2-2, with D uncertain. This CDR3 is 15 amino acids long. V was cut by 1 base and J by 4 bases, with 10 bases left in between. Germline V CDR1 and CDR2: LGHDT, YNNKEL (reference sequence). CDR3 sequence (DNA): TGTGCCAGCAGCCAAGGGTGGGAACCCACCGGGGAGCTGTTTTTT. This sequence encodes CASSQGWEPTGELFF.

This sequence joins TRBV19 and TRBJ1-4, with TRBD1 as a possible D gene (6 bases). The V end was cut by 1 base, the J end by 8 bases, with 17 bases between. Germline CDR1 LNHDA, CDR2 SQIVND (reference sequence). The CDR3 consists of 16 residues. Here the CDR3 reads CASSIVAGGIREKLFF. The DNA of the CDR3 is TGTGCCAGTAGTATAGTTGCGGGGGGCATCAGAGAAAAACTGTTTTTT.

This clone was counted a few times. The DNA of the CDR3 is TGCGCCAGCAGAGACGGTAACTATGGCTACACCTTC. Its protein is CASRDGNYGYTF. The chain links TRBV10-1 to TRBJ1-2; D remains ambiguous. V was cut by 6 bases and J by 1 base, with 6 bases left in between. The CDR3 contains 12 residues. Per germline, CDR1 WNHNN and CDR2 SYGVQD (reference sequence).

This chain joins TRBV27 and TRBJ2-2; weak D call: TRBD2 (6 bases). V was clipped by 2 bases and J by 2 bases, with 6 bases between them. CDR3 length: 14 residues. Germline CDR1 MNHEY, CDR2 SMNVEV (reference sequence). The CDR3 reads CASSLGLNTGELFF. The DNA of the CDR3 is TGTGCCAGCAGTTTAGGACTAAACACCGGGGAGCTGTTTTTT.

The chain uses TRBV27 and TRBJ2-2, with D possibly matching TRBD2 (6 bases). Trimming removed 1 base from V and 5 bases from J, with 17 bases in between. Germline values: CDR1 MNHEY, CDR2 SMNVEV (reference sequence). This CDR3 has 17 amino acids. CDR3: CASSLFGGKATTGELFF. In DNA, the CDR3 is TGTGCCAGCAGTTTATTTGGGGGGAAGGCGACGACCGGGGAGCTGTTTTTT.

The V gene is TRBV6-5, the J gene TRBJ1-6; 7 bases align to TRBD1. V dropped 2 bases and J dropped 7; count of bases not matched to a gene: 5. The CDR3 extends over 15 amino acids. Germline CDR1 reads MNHEY; CDR2 reads SVGAGI. The CDR3 loop is CASSYDRAGNSPLHF. The CDR3 DNA reads TGTGCCAGCAGTTACGACAGGGCCGGGAATTCACCCCTCCACTTT.

The chain employs TRBV7-2 and TRBJ2-5; D is perhaps TRBD2 (7 bases). The CDR3 spans 14 residues. V gave up 5 bases and J gave up 2 bases, with 12 bases separating them. The germline V gene encodes CDR1 SGHTA and CDR2 FQGNSA. Here the CDR3 DNA reads TGTGCCAGCAGCCCTGGGGGGGCACAAGAGACCCAGTACTTC. Its translation: CASSPGGAQETQYF.

V gene TRBV9 combines with J gene TRBJ1-1; D possibly corresponds to TRBD1 (5 bases). CDR1 and CDR2 from the germline V gene are SGDLS and YYNGEE. V lost 3 bases and J 5 bases, leaving 11 bases between the germline ends. The CDR3 contains 13 residues. CDR3: CASSGGEGTEAFF. CDR3 DNA sequence: TGTGCCAGCAGCGGAGGGGAGGGTACTGAAGCTTTCTTT. Full variable domain (remainder filled in from reference TRBV9 and TRBJ1-1): DSGVTQTPKHLITATGQRVTLRCSPRSGDLSVYWYQQSLDQGLQFLIQYYNGEERAKGNILERFSAQQFPDLHSELNLSSLELGDSALYFCASSGGEGTEAFFGQGTRLTVV.

This clone was observed once. This rearrangement joins TRBV6-5 to TRBJ1-1; possible D gene TRBD1, 6 bases. Trimming pared 4 bases from V and 4 bases from J, leaving 13 bases between. The CDR3 is 14 amino acids. Germline-derived CDR1 and CDR2 are MNHEY and SVGAGI. The CDR3 loop reads CASSSPGQFTEAFF. For the CDR3, the DNA is TGTGCCAGCAGTTCCCCTGGACAGTTCACTGAAGCTTTCTTT.